This T cell receptor beta chain was documented in a study of control samples from healthy donors and cancer patients. The CDR3 runs 14 residues. Trimming removed 5 bases at V and 6 bases at J, with 16 bases between. CDR1 and CDR2 (germline): LNHDA, SQIVND (reference sequence). Clones were read by immunoSEQ multiplex PCR, and TCRdb kept only the in-frame ones, dropping some. Here the sample spans more than 85,000 clones, just over 90% being singletons. Sequencing was performed on blood. The source is a young woman in good health. The chain recombines TRBV19 with TRBJ1-1; no reliable D call. The CDR3 sequence is CASSSPSTRPEAFF. CDR3 nucleotide sequence: TGTGCCAGTAGTTCACCCTCAACAAGGCCTGAAGCTTTCTTT.